The next 20 T cell receptor beta chains were all read from a single sample in a study of tissue T cells after allogeneic stem cell transplantation. Described time point: mouse harvest day 7 after allogeneic transplant. The graft held 10^6 splenic CD5+ T cells and 10^7 T-cell-depleted bone marrow cells. The assay was immunoSEQ multiplex PCR, and TCRdb's table has in-frame clones only and misses some. The sample carries about 8,300 clones, approximately 50% recorded once. Sequencing was carried out using gut tissue. These receptors all stem from a female BALB/c mouse given C57BL/6 T cells with graft-versus-host disease after an allogeneic hematopoietic cell transplant.

The table lists this clone with a few counts. Genes here carry mouse names. The CDR3 is cut off 1 residue early in the read; its end comes from the germline J gene. This sequence joins TRBV3 and TRBJ1-3, with D unclear. V was shortened by 1 base and J by 3 bases, with 4 bases between the two germline ends. CDR3 size: 13 residues. Germline lookup yields CDR1 SNHLY and CDR2 FYNGKV (reference sequence). The sequenced part of the CDR3 DNA is TGTGCCAGCAGCTTAGGGGGTGGAAATACGCTCTAT. It encodes CASSLGGGNTLY. The full CDR3 reads CASSLGGGNTLYF.

Of note for this clone: Any gene name here is a mouse gene name. The read halts 1 residue ahead of the CDR3 end, with the missing end drawn from the germline J gene. The V call is TRBV12-2, the J call TRBJ1-1; a weak D match, TRBD1 (6 bases). Trimming removed 4 bases from V and 0 bases from J, with 11 bases in between. This CDR3 comprises 14 residues. CDR1 is SGHLS and CDR2 is HYDKME in the germline V gene. The CDR3 DNA, read in part, is TGTGCCAGCTCCCCACAGGGAGCAAACACAGAAGTCTTC. Translated: CASSPQGANTEVF. The whole CDR3 protein is CASSPQGANTEVFF.

This clone was found once. Any gene name here is a mouse gene name. Read sequence stops 1 residue before the CDR3 end, and the germline J gene provides the missing end. The rearrangement joins TRBV1 to TRBJ2-5; unclear D gene. Trimming removed 0 bases from V and 2 bases from J, with 9 bases in between. The CDR3 consists of 15 residues. Germline values: CDR1 NSQYPW, CDR2 LRSPGD (reference sequence). CDR3 region: CTCSADLTAQDTQYF. The CDR3 bases that were read are TGCACCTGCAGTGCAGATCTCACAGCCCAAGACACCCAGTAC.

This clone was recorded only once. All gene names here are mouse names. The read ends 1 residue early relative to the CDR3; the germline J gene fills the gap. The chain uses TRBV26 and TRBJ2-3; TRBD1 agrees at 8 bases. The V segment lost 4 bases and the J segment 8 bases; nucleotides outside the gene matches: 5. The CDR3 loop spans 13 amino acids. Germline V gene lookup returns CDR1 KGHPV and CDR2 FQNQEV (reference sequence). CDR3 loop: CASSPQGARTLYF. The DNA read from the CDR3 is TGTGCCAGCAGTCCCCAGGGGGCGCGAACGCTGTAT.

About this clone: Mouse names are used for the genes. The read ends 1 residue early relative to the CDR3; the germline J gene fills the gap. This sample includes further DNA sequences coding for the same CDR3. The rearrangement uses TRBV26 and TRBJ2-4; D gene unclear. This CDR3 comprises 14 residues. The germline CDR1 and CDR2 sequences are KGHPV and FQNQEV (reference sequence). V was trimmed by 0 bases and J by 0 bases, leaving 4 bases between them. Incomplete CDR3 DNA: TGTGCCAGCAGTCTGTCCAATAGTCAAAACACCTTGTAC. It encodes CASSLSNSQNTLY. The full-length CDR3 reads as CASSLSNSQNTLYF.

With regard to this clone: The listed genes are named as in mouse. The CDR3 end is not reached by the read, which stops 1 residue before it; the germline J gene fills it in. The chain is built from TRBV5 and TRBJ2-5, with TRBD1 as a possible D gene (5 bases). The V end was cut by 1 base, the J end by 0 bases, with 8 bases between. Germline CDR1 reads LGHNA; CDR2 reads YNLKQL (reference sequence). This CDR3 has 15 residues. CDR3 protein: CASSQGTTNQDTQYF. The sequenced part of the CDR3 DNA is TGTGCCAGCAGCCAAGGGACAACTAACCAAGACACCCAGTAC.

Worth noting for this clone: Genes here carry mouse names. Read coverage stops 1 residue before the CDR3 terminus; the germline J gene supplies the remainder. The chain recombines TRBV26 with TRBJ1-4; unclear D gene. CDR1 and CDR2 from the germline V gene are KGHPV and FQNQEV (reference sequence). This CDR3 is built from 14 residues. V was cut by 2 bases and J by 0 bases, with 4 bases left in between. The CDR3 is CASSLTISNERLFF. The covered CDR3 bases are TGTGCCAGCAGTCTGACAATTTCCAACGAAAGATTATTT.

About this clone: These gene names are mouse names. The read comes to an end 1 residue before the CDR3 does, leaving the germline J gene to fill in the end. The sample has other DNA sequences that encode this CDR3 too. This chain links TRBV26 with TRBJ2-7, with 8 bases fitting TRBD1. Germline loops: CDR1 KGHPV, CDR2 FQNQEV (reference sequence). The CDR3 runs 12 residues. V was pared by 3 bases and J by 7 bases, with 2 bases of the junction left unmatched. CDR3 region: CASSLTGGEQYF. The CDR3 DNA, read in part, is TGTGCCAGCAGTCTTACAGGGGGAGAACAGTAC.

A remark on this clone: Gene names and germline match the mouse. Read data end 1 residue before the CDR3 end; the end is taken from the germline J gene. The chain uses TRBV26 and TRBJ1-1; 9 nucleotides line up with TRBD1. The CDR3 has 14 residues. V was clipped by 6 bases and J by 7 bases; unmatched bases: 9. From germline, CDR1 is KGHPV and CDR2 FQNQEV (reference sequence). This CDR3 reads CASSSGTGTVEVFF. CDR3 DNA, as far as it was read: TGTGCCAGCAGCTCCGGGACAGGGACGGTAGAAGTCTTC.

This clone is medium-sized (0.01 to 0.1%). Gene labels here are mouse ones. The CDR3 end is not reached by the read, which stops 1 residue before it; the germline J gene fills it in. V gene TRBV26 combines with J gene TRBJ1-6; D is ambiguous. TRBJ1-6 is assigned to the ORF class and has an uncertain function. The germline gives CDR1 KGHPV, CDR2 FQNQEV (reference sequence). The CDR3 extends over 14 amino acids. V lost 5 bases and J 1 base, leaving 6 bases between the germline ends. The CDR3 is CASSYGSYNSPLYF. The part of the CDR3 DNA that was read is TGTGCCAGCAGTTACGGGTCCTATAATTCGCCCCTCTAC.

This clone was detected a few times. Gene names follow the mouse nomenclature. The read falls 1 residue short of the CDR3 end, and the missing part is taken from the germline J gene. This chain links TRBV12-2 with TRBJ1-4, with 7 bases that match TRBD1. Germline V gene sequence: CDR1 SGHLS, CDR2 HYDKME. V trimming: 0 bases; J trimming: 4 bases; junction bases outside the gene matches: 1. This CDR3 has 14 amino acids. CDR3 loop: CASSLWTGNERLFF. Incomplete CDR3 DNA: TGTGCCAGCTCTCTCTGGACAGGCAACGAAAGATTATTT.

In this sample, this clone is medium-sized. Mouse names are used for the genes. The read is 1 residue too short to cover the CDR3 end, so that end is filled in from the germline J gene. This sequence joins TRBV3 and TRBJ1-3; 10 bases are shared with TRBD1. This CDR3 comprises 15 residues. J was trimmed by 1 base and V by 6 bases; bases with no gene match: 3. In germline, CDR1 is SNHLY, CDR2 FYNGKV (reference sequence). Partial CDR3 DNA: TGTGCCAGCAGTAGGGACAGGGGATCTGGAAATACGCTCTAT. Amino acids: CASSRDRGSGNTLY. The complete CDR3 protein is CASSRDRGSGNTLYF.

Worth noting for this clone: The genes are named according to mouse. The read is 1 residue too short to cover the CDR3 end, so that end is filled in from the germline J gene. The chain is built from TRBV23 and TRBJ2-3. The CDR3 has 13 amino acids. Germline V gene lookup returns CDR1 KGHTA and CDR2 FQNQQP. The CDR3 reads CSSSQSARETLYF. The sequenced CDR3 bases are TGCTCCAGCAGTCAATCGGCACGAGAAACGCTGTAT.

A word on this clone: Gene and germline names: mouse. Sequencing ends 1 residue short of the CDR3 end; the germline J gene provides the rest. The chain couples TRBV23 to TRBJ2-2; no DNA check was done on the table's D call, TRBD2. Germline V gene sequence: CDR1 KGHTA, CDR2 FQNQQP. The CDR3 consists of 17 residues. CDR3 sequence: CSSSQSEWGVRTGQLYF. The part of the CDR3 DNA that was read is TGCTCCAGCAGTCAATCGGAATGGGGGGTACGGACCGGGCAGCTCTAC.

This clone came up a few times. Gene labels here are mouse ones. The CDR3 end falls 1 residue outside the read, so it is completed with the germline J gene. The V and J genes are TRBV3 and TRBJ1-3; D unresolved. Germline assignment: CDR1 SNHLY and CDR2 FYNGKV (reference sequence). V dropped 1 base and J dropped 2 bases, with 6 bases sitting between them. The CDR3 runs to 14 residues. The chain's CDR3 is CASSLVGTGNTLYF. Partial CDR3 DNA: TGTGCCAGCAGCTTAGTGGGGACTGGAAATACGCTCTAT.

This clone rates as medium-sized (0.01 to 0.1%). Mouse germline and gene names are used. From the germline J gene comes the end of the CDR3, since the read stops 1 residue before it. The rearrangement uses TRBV12-2 and TRBJ2-1; no definite D call. Trimming cost V 0 bases and J 0 bases, with 5 bases left between them. This CDR3 region has 14 residues. Germline V gene lookup returns CDR1 SGHLS and CDR2 HYDKME. CDR3 amino acids: CASSLAYNYAEQFF. The sequenced part of the CDR3 DNA is TGTGCCAGCTCTCTCGCATATAACTATGCTGAGCAGTTC.

Points on this clone: Gene names denote mouse genes. The read ends 1 residue shy of where the CDR3 ends; the end is completed using the germline J gene. J is TRBJ2-3 and V is TRBV23; the D call of TRBD1 is as the table states it, not checked on the DNA. CDR3 length: 14 residues. Germline V gene lookup returns CDR1 KGHTA and CDR2 FQNQQP. Partial CDR3 DNA: TGCTCCAGCAGCAACAGGGGAGGTGCAGAAACGCTGTAT. It encodes CSSSNRGGAETLY. The CDR3 as a whole reads CSSSNRGGAETLYF.

Remarks on this clone: The genes are named according to mouse. The read falls 1 residue short of the CDR3 end, and the missing part is taken from the germline J gene. The chain has TRBV26 and TRBJ1-1; D not resolved. V lost 2 bases and J lost 1, with 2 bases in between. Germline V lookup: CDR1 KGHPV, CDR2 FQNQEV (reference sequence). There are 12 residues in the CDR3. Here the CDR3 reads CASSLRNTEVFF. The covered CDR3 bases are TGTGCCAGCAGTCTGCGGAACACAGAAGTCTTC.

This clone appeared a few times. Gene labels here are mouse ones. Coverage ceases 1 residue before the CDR3 finishes, and the germline J gene fills in the end. The rearrangement links TRBV16 to TRBJ2-4; D is perhaps TRBD1 (5 bases). The CDR3 covers 14 residues. Germline V CDR1 and CDR2: SGHSA, FRNQAP. Trimming removed 1 base at V and 5 bases at J, with 10 bases between. Partial CDR3 DNA: TGTGCAAGCAGCTTAGGAGGGGAGATAAACACCTTGTAC. This gives the protein CASSLGGEINTLY. The whole CDR3 is CASSLGGEINTLYF.

Only one count was recorded for this clone. Gene names and germline match the mouse. The CDR3 extends 1 residue past the end of the read, so its final part is completed from the germline J gene. The chain uses TRBV23 and TRBJ2-5. Germline V gives CDR1 KGHTA, CDR2 FQNQQP. The CDR3 covers 13 residues. Partial CDR3 DNA: TGCTCCAGCAGTCACGGGTACCAAGACACCCAGTAC. Its protein product is CSSSHGYQDTQY. The full CDR3 protein is CSSSHGYQDTQYF.